This T cell receptor (beta chain) was sequenced for a study of sequential checkpoint blockade in melanoma (dated by TCRdb to between 2017 and 2020). Regarding the complete study: In a 1:1 randomization, patients received either first-line nivolumab then ipilimumab (arm A) or ipilimumab then nivolumab (arm B). Maintenance nivolumab came after each of the two trial sequences.

The germline V gene supplies CDR1 SGDLS and CDR2 YYNGEE. The CDR3 measures 13 amino acids from cysteine to phenylalanine. CDR3 DNA is the only sequence kept; it has 39 bases, read in frame from the first base. V and J lose 4 bases and 1 base, and a span of 5 bases separates them. This sample's treatment or condition label indicates: randomized to nivolumab then ipilimumab (arm A) or the reverse (arm B). None of the trial patients had been given prior DNA-damaging chemotherapy. Live CD3+CD8+ cells negative for CD19 and CD56 were sorted from thawed PBMCs on a FACS Aria II flow cytometer. Samples came from patients with melanoma in CheckMate 064, a randomized, open-label phase II trial of sequential checkpoint blockade. Peripheral blood mononuclear cells were obtained through leukapheresis, purified using Ficoll-Paque, and frozen in human serum containing approximately 9.5% DMSO. Purity of sorted blood CD3+CD8+ cells was verified at >95% immediately after sorting, followed by DNA extraction.

Regarding this clone: It has no known antigen specificity. No qualities accompany the bases; no much larger clone lies one base away.

The immunoSEQ Assay was used to immunosequence TCRbeta CDR3 regions from genomic DNA. Genomic DNA was amplified by bias-controlled multiplex PCR before high-throughput sequencing. In the authors' own workflow: To quantify the absolute abundance of each unique TCRbeta CDR3 region, the sequences were collapsed and filtered. Clonality, defined as 1 minus Pielou's evenness, was calculated using only productive rearrangements. A previously published method was used to identify clones with significantly greater frequencies in on-treatment samples than in baseline samples. In its TCRdb copy, this immuneACCESS table keeps in-frame sequences only and misses some clones. Where compared with another copy, unresolved V genes explain less than half of these, and the others have no known cause. Clonal size and the V and J genes are those of that table, whereas D and trimming came from the DNA. Present in this sample are fewer than 45,000 clones, 86% of which were seen just once. The ten largest clones capture 12% of the sample.

Points the paper makes about the study in general: The model for predicting response that combines TCR metrics with mutation burden needs to be validated in larger, independent patient cohorts.

The sample here was CD8+ T cells sorted from blood (inferred from file names), taken from a patient given nivolumab and ipilimumab in sequence. The chain is made from TRBV9 and TRBJ2-2; the D gene assignment is ambiguous. This clonotype originated in a human donor with melanoma. The base sequence is TGTGCCAGCAGCCGACAGAACACCGGGGAGCTGTTTTTT. Its protein reads: CASSRQNTGELFF.